Sequencing of this TCR beta chain was carried out in a study of cytomegalovirus exposure and HLA in healthy donors. Whole-study results and caveats: Later work found that TCR association rates differed between HLA loci; DRB1 had the most and HLA-C the fewest. Later on, an analysis found that several of the most significant clusters appeared to be linked to common viral pathogens, which included parvovirus B19. In vitro experiments confirmed that three CMV-associated chains were specific for CMV antigens. Compared with the roughly 700-donor mean, an Asian-associated ancestry cluster reportedly had fewer N-insertions, according to a later analysis.

Primers: 60 Vbeta forward and 13 Jbeta reverse. Some clones are missing from TCRdb's copy, which holds only in-frame ones; the method was immunoSEQ multiplex PCR. Altogether some 140,000 clones are present, roughly 74% being singletons, with the ten largest covering 2.8%. The trim removed 7 bases at V and 0 bases at J, leaving 14 bases unmatched. This CDR3 region has 19 residues. The germline V gene encodes CDR1 MDHEN and CDR2 SYDVKM. A remark on this clone: Its antigen is as yet unknown.

Sequenced input: PBMCs. The chain combines TRBV28 with TRBJ1-4; 10 bases map to TRBD1. The clonotype was recovered from a man aged 18 to 30 in good health and CMV-seronegative. The CDR3 DNA reads TGTGCCAGCAAATTGGGAGCGTTAGGACAGGGGGCAACTAATGAAAAACTGTTTTTT. This codes for CASKLGALGQGATNEKLFF.